Listed here are 26 T cell receptor beta chains from one sample, sequenced in a study of T cell responses to AZD1222 COVID-19 vaccine. The table came from immunoSEQ multiplex PCR; TCRdb's copy has only in-frame clones and leaves some out. The sample consists of roughly 120,000 clones, around 93% of them appearing once. The specimen comprised peripheral blood, sampled 28 days after the second AZD1222 dose. All receptors come from an adult who received the AZD1222 COVID-19 vaccine.

The CDR3 coding sequence is TGTGCCAGCAGTTTTTTAACAGGGGGCAGCGGCAATCAGCCCCAGCATTTT. Encoded protein: CASSFLTGGSGNQPQHF. J is TRBJ1-5 and V is TRBV28; 9 nucleotides match TRBD1. This CDR3 comprises 17 residues. Germline CDR1 and CDR2: MDHEN and SYDVKM. Trimming removed 3 bases from V and 2 bases from J; junction bases left unmatched: 8.

As to this clone: The junction shows a germline mismatch at one end, possibly a read error. CDR3 sequence: CASSRGLAGYNEQFF. CDR3 bases: TGTGCTAGCAGCCGCGGACTAGCGGGATACAATGAGCAGTTCTTC. The chain carries TRBV7-7 and TRBJ2-1; 12 nucleotides align to TRBD2. This CDR3 region has 15 residues. Looked up from germline, CDR1 is SSHAT and CDR2 is FNYEAQ (reference sequence).

This sequence joins TRBV28 and TRBJ1-5; D is undetermined. CDR3 length: 12 residues. The germline CDR1 and CDR2 sequences are MDHEN and SYDVKM. Trimming took 6 bases from V and 5 from J, leaving 8 bases between them. CDR3 sequence: CASRDLDQPQHF. CDR3 nucleotides: TGTGCCAGCAGGGATTTGGATCAGCCCCAGCATTTT.

This chain uses TRBV7-2 with TRBJ1-6; 7 bases are a match to TRBD1. Germline CDR1 reads SGHTA; CDR2 reads FQGNSA. The CDR3 loop spans 14 amino acids. The J segment lost 5 bases and the V segment lost 4 bases, leaving 2 bases of the junction unmatched. CDR3 nucleotides: TGTGCCAGCAGCTACAGGGGAGATAATTCACCCCTCCACTTT. It is translated as CASSYRGDNSPLHF.

The chain joins TRBV24-1 to TRBJ2-1; D remains unclear. V gave up 3 bases and J gave up 4 bases, with 3 bases separating them. Germline V lookup: CDR1 KGHDR, CDR2 SFDVKD. The CDR3 sequence is 12 residues long. In DNA, the CDR3 is TGTGCCACCAGTGATCCGTACAATGAGCAGTTCTTC. It encodes CATSDPYNEQFF.

The rearrangement uses TRBV6-1 and TRBJ2-2, with unresolved D. V shed 2 bases and J shed 1 base, with 8 bases lying between them. The CDR3 loop spans 15 amino acids. Looked up from germline, CDR1 is MNHNS and CDR2 is SASEGT. The CDR3 bases are TGTGCCAGCAGTGAATCGTTCAGGAACACCGGGGAGCTGTTTTTT. It translates to CASSESFRNTGELFF.

This chain links TRBV5-1 with TRBJ2-1; 9 bases fit TRBD2. The germline V gene has CDR1 SGHRS and CDR2 YFSETQ. The trim removed 7 bases at V and 4 bases at J, leaving 9 bases unmatched. The CDR3 sequence is 15 residues long. The CDR3 DNA reads TGCGCCAGCCTCCCTAGCGGGGAGAAATACAATGAGCAGTTCTTC. Amino acid sequence: CASLPSGEKYNEQFF.

V gene TRBV10-2 combines with J gene TRBJ2-7; no reliable D call. Germline values: CDR1 WSHSY, CDR2 SAAADI. The CDR3 is 11 amino acids. V was trimmed by 3 bases and J by 12 bases, leaving 12 bases between them. CDR3 DNA: TGCGCCAGCAGTGACTTCCAGTCGCGGTACTTC. Its protein product is CASSDFQSRYF.

The chain employs TRBV18 and TRBJ2-3, with unresolved D. Looked up from germline, CDR1 is KGHSH and CDR2 is LQKENI. V was shortened by 3 bases and J by 2 bases, with 6 bases between the two germline ends. The CDR3 is 13 amino acids. In DNA, the CDR3 is TGTGCCAGCTCACCCCTTCCCACAGATACGCAGTATTTT. This codes for CASSPLPTDTQYF. The full variable domain, rest sourced from reference TRBV18 and TRBJ2-3, is NAGVMQNPRHLVRRRGQEARLRCSPMKGHSHVYWYRQLPEEGLKFMVYLQKENIIDESGMPKERFSAEFPKEGPSILRIQQVVRGDSAAYFCASSPLPTDTQYFGPGTRLTVL.

The CDR3 coding sequence is TGTGCCATCAGTGAGTCGGGGGGCTTGGTTGAAAAACTGTTTTTT. Protein sequence: CAISESGGLVEKLFF. The rearrangement joins TRBV10-3 to TRBJ1-4, with a weak D call TRBD1 (6 bases). Germline V lookup: CDR1 ENHRY, CDR2 SYGVKD. The length of the CDR3 is 15 residues. Between the trimmed V and J ends, which lost 0 bases and 7 bases, there was a span of 12 bases.

V is TRBV6-4 and J is TRBJ1-1; 7 bases map to TRBD1. Trimming took 3 bases from V and 3 from J; bases not matched to a gene: 1. This CDR3 contains 13 residues. Germline CDR1 reads MRHNA; CDR2 reads SNTAGT. The CDR3 nucleotides read TGTGCCAGCAGTGAGAGGGGGCACACTGAAGCTTTCTTT. This codes for CASSERGHTEAFF.

V is TRBV19 and J is TRBJ2-7; TRBD1 agrees at 8 bases. Looked up from germline, CDR1 is LNHDA and CDR2 is SQIVND (reference sequence). V gave up 4 bases and J gave up 2 bases; unmatched junction bases: 7. The CDR3 covers 15 residues. The CDR3 DNA sequence: TGTGCCAGTAGTACGTCCGGGACAGGAACCTACGAGCAGTACTTC. This gives the protein CASSTSGTGTYEQYF.

V gene TRBV3-1 (or the pseudogene TRBV3-2) combines with J gene TRBJ1-4, with a weak D call TRBD1 (5 bases). The CDR3 is 16 residues long. Germline values: CDR1 LGHDT, CDR2 YNNKEL (reference sequence). The V and J ends lost 4 bases and 3 bases respectively, with 15 bases between them. CDR3 protein: CASSPSNQGANEKLFF. In DNA form, the CDR3 reads TGTGCCAGCAGCCCCTCCAACCAGGGTGCTAATGAAAAACTGTTTTTT.

This chain connects TRBV28 to TRBJ1-1, with 8 bases matching TRBD1. Germline V gene lookup returns CDR1 MDHEN and CDR2 SYDVKM. The CDR3 totals 15 residues. V shed 7 bases, J shed 3 bases, and the junction held 10 bases outside the gene matches. In nucleotides, the CDR3 is TGTGCCAGCACCCCGGTGACAGGGGCATACACTGAAGCTTTCTTT. Protein product: CASTPVTGAYTEAFF.

This chain links TRBV5-1 with TRBJ2-7; 8 bases fit TRBD2. The CDR3 runs 16 residues. Trimming removed 3 bases from V and 5 bases from J; junction bases left unmatched: 13. Germline CDR1 reads SGHRS; CDR2 reads YFSETQ. CDR3 amino acids: CASSSEAGAEYHEQYF. The CDR3 DNA follows: TGCGCCAGCAGCTCAGAAGCGGGAGCGGAATATCACGAGCAGTACTTC. Full variable domain (outside the CDR3, taken from reference TRBV5-1 and TRBJ2-7): KAGVTQTPRYLIKTRGQQVTLSCSPISGHRSVSWYQQTPGQGLQFLFEYFSETQRNKGNFPGRFSGRQFSNSRSEMNVSTLELGDSALYLCASSSEAGAEYHEQYFGPGTRLTVT.

The rearrangement uses TRBV10-3 and TRBJ2-5, with TRBD1 matching 11 bases. The CDR3 runs 16 residues. V shed 0 bases and J 2 bases; nucleotides not matched to a gene: 2. Per germline, CDR1 ENHRY and CDR2 SYGVKD. The CDR3 DNA reads as TGTGCCATCAGTGAGTCCGGGACAGGGGGACAAGAGACCCAGTACTTC. Translated: CAISESGTGGQETQYF.

This clone appeared once. The chain couples TRBV25-1 to TRBJ2-1; D possibly corresponds to TRBD1 (5 bases). Germline-derived CDR1 and CDR2 are MGHDK and SYGVNS. V was shortened by 6 bases and J by 9 bases, with 15 bases between the two germline ends. This CDR3 region has 13 residues. The CDR3 DNA reads TGTGCCAGCAGATTCACAGGAGACGGTGAGCAGTTCTTC. Translating it yields CASRFTGDGEQFF.

The genes are TRBV28 and TRBJ1-3; D not certain. The CDR3 is made up of 13 amino acids. V was clipped by 10 bases and J by 0 bases, with 10 bases between them. Germline V CDR1 and CDR2: MDHEN, SYDVKM. CDR3 in amino acids: CATLRVSGNTIYF. DNA for the CDR3: TGTGCCACGCTGCGCGTCTCTGGAAACACCATATATTTT.

V and J are TRBV7-9 and TRBJ1-1; D gene uncertain. This CDR3 has 13 residues. CDR1 and CDR2 (germline): SEHNR, FQNEAQ (reference sequence). Trimming took 1 base from V and 3 from J, leaving 6 bases between them. The CDR3 nucleotides are TGTGCCAGCAGCTTAGTTCAGTACACTGAAGCTTTCTTT. It yields the protein CASSLVQYTEAFF.

The CDR3: CASSWDRDIQYF. CDR3 nucleotides: TGTGCCAGCAGTTGGGACAGAGACATTCAGTACTTC. The chain is built from TRBV6-5 and TRBJ2-4, with 7 bases that match TRBD1. The CDR3 loop spans 12 amino acids. Unmatched junction bases numbered 2, after V lost 4 bases and J lost 8 bases. Per the germline V gene, CDR1 is MNHEY and CDR2 is SVGAGI.

The chain combines TRBV7-2 with TRBJ1-1; D is ambiguous. The CDR3 covers 14 residues. Trimming shortened V by 0 bases and J by 6 bases, and 11 bases separated the two germline ends. Per germline, CDR1 SGHTA and CDR2 FQGNSA. In DNA, the CDR3 is TGTGCCAGCAGCTTAGCCGGGCACCTTCCTGAAGCTTTCTTT. It yields the protein CASSLAGHLPEAFF.

The CDR3 DNA reads as TGTGCCACCAGTGACCTCCGCCCCGGGGGCGAAGAGACCCAGTACTTC. Its protein is CATSDLRPGGEETQYF. The chain links TRBV24-1 to TRBJ2-5; perhaps D is TRBD1 or TRBD2 (6 bases each). V shed 4 bases and J shed 3 bases, with 17 bases lying between them. The CDR3 length is 16 residues. Germline V CDR1 and CDR2: KGHDR, SFDVKD.

The gene calls are TRBV27 and TRBJ2-1; no clear D gene. The CDR3 runs to 14 residues. Trimming pared 3 bases from V and 5 bases from J, leaving 11 bases between. Germline CDR1 reads MNHEY; CDR2 reads SMNVEV (reference sequence). The CDR3 region is CASSLVSRDNEQFF. The CDR3 DNA sequence: TGTGCCAGCAGTTTGGTGTCGAGAGACAATGAGCAGTTCTTC.

V is TRBV10-3 and J is TRBJ2-1, with 9 bases fitting TRBD2. There are 16 residues in the CDR3. CDR1 and CDR2 from the germline V gene are ENHRY and SYGVKD. V shed 0 bases and J 0 bases; nucleotides not matched to a gene: 0. CDR3 in DNA: TGTGCCATCAGTGAGTCTAGCGGGAGCTCCTACAATGAGCAGTTCTTC. Its protein is CAISESSGSSYNEQFF.

V is TRBV6-5 and J is TRBJ1-6, with D unclear. V shed 1 base and J shed 9 bases, with 13 bases lying between them. Germline values: CDR1 MNHEY, CDR2 SVGAGI. This CDR3 has 15 amino acids. The CDR3 nucleotides read TGTGCCAGCAGTTACTGGAGTGGAGGCGGTTCACCCCTCCACTTT. Translating it yields CASSYWSGGGSPLHF.

The chain uses TRBV6-5 and TRBJ2-7; D is unclear. Per the germline V gene, CDR1 is MNHEY and CDR2 is SVGAGI. This CDR3 is built from 14 residues. V was clipped by 3 bases and J by 6 bases, with 15 bases between them. The CDR3 DNA sequence: TGTGCCAGCAGTTATAACCCAGCCGTCGTCGAGCAGTACTTC. It yields the protein CASSYNPAVVEQYF.